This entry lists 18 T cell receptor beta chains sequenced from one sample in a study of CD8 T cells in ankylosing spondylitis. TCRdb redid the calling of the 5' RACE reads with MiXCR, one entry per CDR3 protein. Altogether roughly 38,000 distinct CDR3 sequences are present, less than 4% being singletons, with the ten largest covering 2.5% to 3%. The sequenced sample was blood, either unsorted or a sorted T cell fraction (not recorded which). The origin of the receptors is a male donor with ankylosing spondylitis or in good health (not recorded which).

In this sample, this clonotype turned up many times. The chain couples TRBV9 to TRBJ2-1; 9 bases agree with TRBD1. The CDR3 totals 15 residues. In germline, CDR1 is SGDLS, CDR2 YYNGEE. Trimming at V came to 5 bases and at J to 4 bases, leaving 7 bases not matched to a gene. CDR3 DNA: TGTGCCAGCAGAGCCGGGACAGGGTCTTACAATGAGCAGTTCTTC. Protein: CASRAGTGSYNEQFF. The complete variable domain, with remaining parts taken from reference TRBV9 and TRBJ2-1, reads DSGVTQTPKHLITATGQRVTLRCSPRSGDLSVYWYQQSLDQGLQFLIQYYNGEERAKGNILERFSAQQFPDLHSELNLSSLELGDSALYFCASRAGTGSYNEQFFGPGTRLTVL.

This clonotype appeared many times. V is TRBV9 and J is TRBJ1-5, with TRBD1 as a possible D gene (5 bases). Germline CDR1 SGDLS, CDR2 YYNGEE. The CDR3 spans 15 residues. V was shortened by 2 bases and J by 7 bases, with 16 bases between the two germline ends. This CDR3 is CASSVGTGLGQPQHF. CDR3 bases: TGTGCCAGCAGCGTGGGGACGGGCCTGGGGCAGCCCCAGCATTTT.

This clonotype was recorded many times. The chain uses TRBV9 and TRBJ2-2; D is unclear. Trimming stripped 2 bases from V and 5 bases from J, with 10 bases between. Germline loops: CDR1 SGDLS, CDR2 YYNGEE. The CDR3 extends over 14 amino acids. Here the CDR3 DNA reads TGTGCCAGCAGCGTGCACACCCGAACCGGGGAGCTGTTTTTT. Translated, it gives CASSVHTRTGELFF.

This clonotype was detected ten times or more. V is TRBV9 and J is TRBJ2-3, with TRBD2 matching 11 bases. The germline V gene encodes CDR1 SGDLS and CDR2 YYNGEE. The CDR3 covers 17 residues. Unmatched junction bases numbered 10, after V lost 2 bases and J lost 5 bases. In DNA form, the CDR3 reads TGTGCCAGCAGCGTCGGACTAGCGGGCCACTGGGGAGATACGCAGTATTTT. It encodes CASSVGLAGHWGDTQYF.

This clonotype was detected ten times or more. For the CDR3, the DNA is TGTGCCAGCAGCGTAGCTTCAGCCGGGGCCAAAAACATTCAGTACTTC. Translating gives CASSVASAGAKNIQYF. This chain connects TRBV9 to TRBJ2-4, with no clear D. This CDR3 comprises 16 residues. From germline, CDR1 is SGDLS and CDR2 YYNGEE. Trimming took off 0 bases at V and 1 base at J, with 11 bases between the two ends. The full variable domain, with the rest looked up from reference TRBV9 and TRBJ2-4, is DSGVTQTPKHLITATGQRVTLRCSPRSGDLSVYWYQQSLDQGLQFLIQYYNGEERAKGNILERFSAQQFPDLHSELNLSSLELGDSALYFCASSVASAGAKNIQYFGAGTRLSVL.

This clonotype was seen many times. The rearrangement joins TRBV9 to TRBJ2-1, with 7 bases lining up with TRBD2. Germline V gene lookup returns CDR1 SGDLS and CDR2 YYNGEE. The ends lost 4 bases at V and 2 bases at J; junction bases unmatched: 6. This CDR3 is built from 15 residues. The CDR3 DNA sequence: TGTGCCAGCAGCCCACGGGGAGGGACCTACAATGAGCAGTTCTTC. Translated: CASSPRGGTYNEQFF. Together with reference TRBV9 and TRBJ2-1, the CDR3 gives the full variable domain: DSGVTQTPKHLITATGQRVTLRCSPRSGDLSVYWYQQSLDQGLQFLIQYYNGEERAKGNILERFSAQQFPDLHSELNLSSLELGDSALYFCASSPRGGTYNEQFFGPGTRLTVL.

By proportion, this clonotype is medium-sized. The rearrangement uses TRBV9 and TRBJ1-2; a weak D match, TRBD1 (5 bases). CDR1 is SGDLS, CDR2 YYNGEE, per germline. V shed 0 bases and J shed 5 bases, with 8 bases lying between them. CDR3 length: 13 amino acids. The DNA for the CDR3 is TGTGCCAGCAGCGTAGATCAGGGATATGGCTACACCTTC. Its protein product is CASSVDQGYGYTF.

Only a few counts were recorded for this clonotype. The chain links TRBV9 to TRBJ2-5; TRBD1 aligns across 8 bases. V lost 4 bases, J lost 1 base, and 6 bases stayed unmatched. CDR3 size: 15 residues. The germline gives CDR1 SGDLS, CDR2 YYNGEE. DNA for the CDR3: TGTGCCAGCAGCAAGAGCCAGGGGGCCCAAGAGACCCAGTACTTC. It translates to CASSKSQGAQETQYF.

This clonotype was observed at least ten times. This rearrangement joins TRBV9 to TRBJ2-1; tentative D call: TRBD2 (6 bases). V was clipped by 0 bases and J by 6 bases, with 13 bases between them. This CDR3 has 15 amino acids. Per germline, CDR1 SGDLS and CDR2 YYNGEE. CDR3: CASSVGGVMVNEQFF. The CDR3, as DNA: TGTGCCAGCAGCGTAGGGGGGGTGATGGTCAATGAGCAGTTCTTC.

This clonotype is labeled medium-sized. CDR3 amino acids: CASSQDWSSGGSYEQYV. Here the CDR3 DNA reads TGTGCCAGCAGCCAAGACTGGAGTAGCGGGGGATCCTACGAGCAGTACGTC. The gene calls are TRBV21-1 and TRBJ2-7; TRBD2 was called by the table and not checked on the DNA. TRBV21-1 is a documented pseudogene. The CDR3 runs to 17 residues.

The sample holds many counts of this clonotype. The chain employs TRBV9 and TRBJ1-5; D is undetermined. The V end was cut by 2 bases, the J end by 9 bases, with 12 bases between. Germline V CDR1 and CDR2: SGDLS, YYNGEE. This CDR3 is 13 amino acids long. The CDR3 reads CASSVTEVGPQHF. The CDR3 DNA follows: TGTGCCAGCAGCGTCACCGAAGTTGGGCCCCAGCATTTT.

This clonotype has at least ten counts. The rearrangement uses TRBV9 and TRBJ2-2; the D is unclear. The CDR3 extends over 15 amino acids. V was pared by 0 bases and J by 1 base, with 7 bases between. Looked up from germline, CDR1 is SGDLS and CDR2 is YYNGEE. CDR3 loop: CASSVDGKNTGELFF. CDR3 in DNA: TGTGCCAGCAGCGTAGACGGAAAGAACACCGGGGAGCTGTTTTTT.

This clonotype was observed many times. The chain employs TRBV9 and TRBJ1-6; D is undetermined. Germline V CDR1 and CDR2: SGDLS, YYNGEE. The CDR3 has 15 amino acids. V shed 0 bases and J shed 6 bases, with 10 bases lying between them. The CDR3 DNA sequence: TGTGCCAGCAGCGTAGCTGCGGGGAGTAATTCACCCCTCCACTTT. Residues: CASSVAAGSNSPLHF.

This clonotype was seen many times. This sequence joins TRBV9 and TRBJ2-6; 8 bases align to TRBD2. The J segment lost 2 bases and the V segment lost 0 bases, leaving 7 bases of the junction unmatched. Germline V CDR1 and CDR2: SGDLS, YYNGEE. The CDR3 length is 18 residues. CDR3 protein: CASSVAKSGGPGANVLTF. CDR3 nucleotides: TGTGCCAGCAGCGTAGCTAAGTCGGGGGGGCCTGGGGCCAACGTCCTGACTTTC.

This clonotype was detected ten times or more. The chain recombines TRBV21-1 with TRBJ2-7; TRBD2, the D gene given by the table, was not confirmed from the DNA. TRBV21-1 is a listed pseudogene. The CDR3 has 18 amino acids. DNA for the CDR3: TGTGCCAGCAGTCGACGGACTAGCGGGGCCCTCTATCTGTACGAGCAGTACGTC. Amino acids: CASSRRTSGALYLYEQYV.

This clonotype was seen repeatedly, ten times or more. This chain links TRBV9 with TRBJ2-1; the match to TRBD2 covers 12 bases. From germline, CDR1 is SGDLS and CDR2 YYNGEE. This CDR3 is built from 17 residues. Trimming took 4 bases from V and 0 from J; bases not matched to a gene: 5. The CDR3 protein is CASSRTSGESSYNEQFF. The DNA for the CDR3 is TGTGCCAGCAGCCGGACTAGCGGGGAGAGCTCCTACAATGAGCAGTTCTTC.

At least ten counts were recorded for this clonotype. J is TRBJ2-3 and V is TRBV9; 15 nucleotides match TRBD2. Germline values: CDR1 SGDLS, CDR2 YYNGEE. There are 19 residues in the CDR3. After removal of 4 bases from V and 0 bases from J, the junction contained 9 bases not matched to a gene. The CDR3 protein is CASSPLGLAGGPSTDTQYF. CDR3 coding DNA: TGTGCCAGCAGCCCCCTTGGACTAGCGGGGGGGCCTAGCACAGATACGCAGTATTTT.

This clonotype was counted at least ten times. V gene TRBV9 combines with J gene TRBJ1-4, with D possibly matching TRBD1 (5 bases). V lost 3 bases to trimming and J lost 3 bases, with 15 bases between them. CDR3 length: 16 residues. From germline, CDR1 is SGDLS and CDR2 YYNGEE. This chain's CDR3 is CASSATPRVSNEKLFF. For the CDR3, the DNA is TGTGCCAGCAGCGCGACCCCCAGGGTGTCTAATGAAAAACTGTTTTTT.